This T cell receptor beta chain originates from a study of human T cells and chemical hapten exposure. Using its own MiXCR run on the RACE reads, TCRdb lists one record per CDR3 protein. The table records 340,000 or so distinct CDR3 sequences, around 6.9% of them present only once. Comments on this clonotype: Its matching antigen is unknown.

Findings and limits, study-wide: Alopecia affected the donors, so their immune response may differ from healthy people's.

Specified time point: patch test 1, 2 weeks after DPC sensitization. The treatment here: therapeutic diphenylcyclopropenone sensitization with weekly scalp DPC. Here the sequenced sample was whole blood, taken in connection with sensitization to the hapten diphenylcyclopropenone (DPC). This clonotype originated in a woman aged 18-30 years with alopecia areata. Some clones in this sample may be carry-over from other donors' samples.

The CDR3 bases are TGTGCCAGCAGTCCGTTCCTCACGGTGAGAGGGAGTCAGCCCCAGCATTTT. It encodes CASSPFLTVRGSQPQHF. The chain links TRBV6-5 to TRBJ1-5, with unresolved D. V lost 5 bases to trimming and J lost 6 bases, with 23 bases between them. The CDR3 runs to 17 residues. Germline-derived CDR1 and CDR2 are MNHEY and SVGAGI.